These T cell receptor beta chains were read from a single sample in a study of OX40 agonist ivuxolimab in advanced cancers. The repertoire was sequenced with immunoSEQ multiplex PCR; TCRdb's copy has only in-frame clones and lacks some. This table holds around 77,000 clones, 80% to 90% found once. The sequencing here drew on CD4+ or CD8+ T cells sorted from blood, taken in a trial of the OX40 agonist ivuxolimab. The receptors were gathered from an adult with an advanced solid tumor such as melanoma, head and neck, liver or kidney cancer. The CDR3 runs from the conserved cysteine through the conserved F or W. A D gene is named only where the DNA matches it firmly. Only some rows state a clone size, as once, few, many or a class for expanded clones.

j_call | v_call | clone_size | d_call | cdr3_aa | cdr3_nt
TRBJ1-1 | TRBV5-1 | - | - | CASSLVGRENTEAFF | TGCGCCAGCAGCTTGGTTGGCAGGGAAAACACTGAAGCTTTCTTT
TRBJ2-7 | TRBV9 | - | - | CASSVTPDGQYEQYF | TGTGCCAGCAGCGTAACGCCGGACGGGCAATACGAGCAGTACTTC
TRBJ2-7 | TRBV27 | - | TRBD1 | CASSLGTGGEQYF | TGTGCCAGCAGTCTGGGGACAGGGGGCGAGCAGTACTTC
TRBJ1-5 | TRBV6-6 | - | - | CASSYSSGGSDQPQHF | TGTGCCAGCAGTTACTCTAGCGGGGGCAGTGATCAGCCCCAGCATTTT
TRBJ2-7 | TRBV25-1 | once | - | CASSLEQGSYEQYF | TGTGCCAGCAGTCTGGAACAGGGCTCCTACGAGCAGTACTTC
TRBJ2-7 | TRBV6-5 | - | - | CASSVAGQYYEQYF | TGTGCCAGCAGTGTGGCGGGACAATACTACGAGCAGTACTTC
TRBJ2-3 | TRBV7-3 | - | - | CASSLAAGRTDTQYF | TGTGCCAGCAGCTTAGCGGCAGGTCGCACAGATACGCAGTATTTT
TRBJ2-1 | TRBV6-4 | - | TRBD2 | CASSVAGDGSYNEQFF | TGTGCCAGCAGTGTGGCGGGAGATGGCTCCTACAATGAGCAGTTCTTC
TRBJ2-5 | TRBV5-1 | - | - | CASSLVSSSRDQYF | TGCGCCAGCAGCTTGGTGTCTAGCTCTCGGGATCAGTACTTC
TRBJ2-2 | TRBV10-2 | - | - | CASSEQGAGELFF | TGCGCCAGCAGTGAGCAAGGAGCCGGGGAGCTGTTTTTT
TRBJ2-3 | TRBV11-3 | once | TRBD1 | CASSRGNRGFDTQYF | TGTGCCAGCAGCCGCGGGAACAGGGGGTTTGATACGCAGTATTTT
TRBJ1-4 | TRBV2 | once | - | CASSEALGRLSEKLFF | TGTGCCAGCAGTGAAGCGCTGGGACGTCTAAGTGAAAAACTGTTTTTT
TRBJ2-7 | TRBV5-1 | - | TRBD1 | CASSLGAGQGISEQYF | TGCGCCAGCAGCTTGGGAGCGGGACAGGGGATAAGTGAGCAGTACTTC
TRBJ1-4 | TRBV11-2 | - | - | CASSEFSLNEKLFF | TGTGCCAGCAGTGAATTTTCCCTGAATGAAAAACTGTTTTTT
TRBJ2-5 | TRBV7-9 | - | - | CASSLTLGQETQYF | TGTGCCAGCAGCCTTACACTAGGCCAAGAGACCCAGTACTTC
TRBJ1-1 | TRBV7-9 | - | - | CASSQWRGDTEAFF | TGTGCCAGCAGCCAATGGCGGGGGGACACTGAAGCTTTCTTT
TRBJ1-5 | TRBV6-5 | - | - | CASSYSRAREPQHF | TGTGCCAGCAGTTACTCGAGGGCCAGGGAGCCCCAGCATTTT
TRBJ1-6 | TRBV14 | - | - | CASSQVSRSYNSPLHF | TGTGCCAGCAGCCAAGTCTCGCGGTCCTATAATTCACCCCTCCACTTT
TRBJ2-2 | TRBV4-2 | once | - | CASSLGLAGNTGELFF | TGTGCCAGCAGCCTAGGCTTGGCGGGGAACACCGGGGAGCTGTTTTTT
TRBJ2-5 | TRBV19 | - | TRBD1 | CASSISGDRGRETQYF | TGTGCCAGTAGTATATCAGGGGACAGGGGCCGGGAGACCCAGTACTTC
TRBJ1-3 | TRBV5-4 | - | - | CASSLEGSGNTIYF | TGTGCCAGCAGCTTGGAAGGCTCTGGAAACACCATATATTTT
TRBJ2-7 | TRBV20-1 | - | TRBD1 | CSATQGARGYF | TGCAGTGCAACACAGGGGGCGAGGGGATACTTC
TRBJ1-2 | TRBV27 | - | - | CASKRDFAGGYTF | TGTGCCAGCAAAAGGGACTTCGCGGGTGGCTACACCTTC
TRBJ1-2 | TRBV29-1 | - | TRBD1 | CSVQTGFDYTF | TGCAGCGTCCAGACAGGGTTCGACTACACCTTC
TRBJ2-2 | TRBV5-1 | - | - | CASSYSANTGELFF | TGCGCCAGCAGCTACAGTGCGAACACCGGGGAGCTGTTTTTT
TRBJ2-1 | TRBV10-1 | - | - | CASSESIGNEQFF | TGCGCCAGCAGTGAGTCGATAGGGAATGAGCAGTTCTTC
TRBJ2-7 | TRBV10-3 | - | TRBD1 | CAISSRDRGQGEQYF | TGTGCCATCAGCTCCCGGGACAGGGGGCAGGGCGAGCAGTACTTC
TRBJ2-3 | TRBV2 | once | - | CASSELGATQYF | TGTGCCAGCAGTGAGCTGGGGGCAACGCAGTATTTT
TRBJ2-1 | TRBV6-6 | - | TRBD2 | CASSYSTSGYNEQFF | TGTGCCAGCAGTTACTCAACTAGCGGTTACAATGAGCAGTTCTTC